A single sample is the source of the 27 T cell receptor beta chains below, sequenced in a study of blood T cell repertoires in COVID-19. The table came from immunoSEQ multiplex PCR; TCRdb's copy has only in-frame clones and leaves some out. The table shows some 250,000 clones, with more than 75% occurring only once. Sequenced input: peripheral blood. The receptors shown here come from a woman in her 30s who had recovered from COVID-19.

The chain has TRBV30 and TRBJ2-7, with 14 bases lining up with TRBD2. The CDR3 runs to 18 residues. Germline loops: CDR1 GTSNPN, CDR2 SVGIG (reference sequence). V shed 5 bases, J shed 2 bases, and the junction held 14 bases outside the gene matches. The CDR3 here is CAWSPWTSGGSYTYEQYF. In nucleotides, the CDR3 is TGTGCCTGGTCCCCCTGGACTAGCGGGGGGTCGTACACCTACGAGCAGTACTTC.

The genes are TRBV21-1 and TRBJ1-2; the D call of TRBD1 is as the table states it, not checked on the DNA. TRBV21-1 is deemed a pseudogene. The CDR3 extends over 17 amino acids. CDR3 in amino acids: CASSKARDSISNYGYTF. Written as DNA, the CDR3 is TGTGCCAGCAGCAAAGCACGGGACAGCATATCTAACTATGGCTACACCTTC.

The chain is built from TRBV6-5 and TRBJ2-6; D is unclear. The V gene lost 6 bases and the J gene lost 1 base, with 10 bases spanning the gap. CDR1 MNHEY and CDR2 SVGAGI come from the germline V gene. CDR3 length equals 15 residues. CDR3 sequence (DNA): TGTGCCAGCAGCCGCGGCGAGTCTGGGGCCAACGTCCTGACTTTC. Translated: CASSRGESGANVLTF.

The chain has TRBV12-3 or TRBV12-4 and TRBJ1-2, with unresolved D. V lost 0 bases and J lost 8, with 10 bases in between. The CDR3 runs 13 residues. The CDR3 sequence is CASSLAPAGGYTF. The CDR3 DNA is TGTGCCAGCAGTTTAGCTCCCGCGGGAGGCTACACCTTC.

The rearrangement uses TRBV7-2 and TRBJ2-7; 11 nucleotides line up with TRBD2. Germline assignment: CDR1 SGHTA and CDR2 FQGNSA. The CDR3 covers 15 residues. Unmatched junction bases numbered 2, after V lost 1 base and J lost 3 bases. The CDR3 sequence is CASSLVAGGDYEQYF. CDR3 sequence (DNA): TGTGCCAGCAGCTTAGTAGCGGGGGGGGACTACGAGCAGTACTTC.

This chain uses TRBV5-1 with TRBJ2-7; 8 nucleotides line up with TRBD1. The CDR3 has 14 residues. The V gene end was trimmed by 4 bases and the J gene end by 1 base; junction bases not matched to a gene: 4. Germline-derived CDR1 and CDR2 are SGHRS and YFSETQ. The CDR3 coding sequence is TGCGCCAGCAGCGTGGACAGGGCTTCCTACGAGCAGTACTTC. It codes for CASSVDRASYEQYF.

This chain uses TRBV4-3 with TRBJ1-5; tentative D call: TRBD1 (5 bases). The CDR3 consists of 18 residues. Germline V gene lookup returns CDR1 LGHNA and CDR2 YSLEER. Deletions cut 2 bases from V and 3 bases from J, with 20 bases between. The CDR3 region is CASSQTVGAAISNQPQHF. The CDR3 coding sequence is TGCGCCAGCAGCCAAACAGTTGGGGCAGCCATTTCCAATCAGCCCCAGCATTTT.

In this sample, this clone turned up a few times. This chain connects TRBV5-4 to TRBJ2-7, with D uncertain. The V gene lost 4 bases and the J gene lost 0 bases, with 17 bases spanning the gap. Germline CDR1 and CDR2: SGHNT and YYREEE (reference sequence). The CDR3 loop spans 16 amino acids. The chain's CDR3 is CASSPGSRSGSYEQYF. The CDR3 DNA reads TGTGCCAGCAGCCCAGGAAGCCGATCCGGCTCCTACGAGCAGTACTTC.

The CDR3 reads CASSLRFGGGSSYNEQFF. CDR3 bases: TGTGCCAGCAGCTTAAGGTTCGGCGGGGGAAGCTCCTACAATGAGCAGTTCTTC. V usage is TRBV7-9 and J usage is TRBJ2-1; 7 bases line up with TRBD2. CDR3 size: 18 residues. Trimming removed 2 bases from V and 0 bases from J; junction bases left unmatched: 10. Per germline, CDR1 SEHNR and CDR2 FQNEAQ (reference sequence).

The chain has TRBV10-2 and TRBJ1-1; 10 bases match TRBD1. CDR3 length equals 13 residues. Germline V gives CDR1 WSHSY, CDR2 SAAADI. V lost 6 bases, J lost 5 bases, and 3 bases stayed unmatched. DNA for the CDR3: TGCGCCAGCAGCCTGGACAGGGGGACTGAAGCTTTCTTT. Its translation is CASSLDRGTEAFF.

This clone showed up just a few times. The rearrangement links TRBV6-5 to TRBJ1-1; TRBD1 matches at 7 bases. The CDR3 runs 14 residues. V dropped 6 bases and J dropped 6; count of bases not matched to a gene: 10. Germline CDR1 and CDR2: MNHEY and SVGAGI. This CDR3 is CASSPGTVIPEAFF. Here the CDR3 DNA reads TGTGCCAGCAGCCCGGGGACAGTTATCCCTGAAGCTTTCTTT.

The rearrangement links TRBV5-1 to TRBJ1-4; possible D gene TRBD1, 5 bases. This CDR3 contains 14 residues. CDR1 SGHRS and CDR2 YFSETQ come from the germline V gene. Between the trimmed V and J ends, which lost 4 bases and 4 bases, there was a span of 11 bases. CDR3 sequence reads: CASSQWGHNEKLFF. Written as DNA, the CDR3 is TGCGCCAGCAGCCAGTGGGGCCATAATGAAAAACTGTTTTTT.

This clone was observed a handful of times. This rearrangement joins TRBV6-5 to TRBJ1-3; D may be TRBD1 (6 bases). The CDR3 totals 12 residues. In germline, CDR1 is MNHEY, CDR2 SVGAGI. The CDR3 protein is CGTGGPGNTIYF. The CDR3 DNA reads TGTGGCACGGGGGGGCCTGGAAACACCATATATTTT.

This clone was seen more than once but under ten times. The V gene is TRBV19, the J gene TRBJ1-5, with a tentative D call TRBD1 (6 bases). From germline, CDR1 is LNHDA and CDR2 SQIVND (reference sequence). The CDR3 loop spans 15 amino acids. Trimming left V 10 bases short and J 3 bases short, with 19 bases between. The CDR3: CATTTGHLDNQPQHF. CDR3 DNA sequence: TGTGCCACCACGACAGGCCACTTGGACAATCAGCCCCAGCATTTT. The complete variable domain, with remaining parts taken from reference TRBV19 and TRBJ1-5, reads DGGITQSPKYLFRKEGQNVTLSCEQNLNHDAMYWYRQDPGQGLRLIYYSQIVNDFQKGDIAEGYSVSREKKESFPLTVTSAQKNPTAFYLCATTTGHLDNQPQHFGDGTRLSIL.

This clone was seen only once. The chain uses TRBV15 and TRBJ2-2; TRBD2 might be the D (5 bases). This CDR3 is built from 15 residues. Germline V gives CDR1 LNHNV, CDR2 YYDKDF (reference sequence). Trimming pared 3 bases from V and 4 bases from J, leaving 12 bases between. The CDR3 protein is CATSSRAGLTGELFF. Here the CDR3 DNA reads TGTGCCACCAGCAGTAGGGCGGGCCTCACCGGGGAGCTGTTTTTT. Variable domain in full (rest from reference TRBV15 and TRBJ2-2): DAMVIQNPRYQVTQFGKPVTLSCSQTLNHNVMYWYQQKSSQAPKLLFHYYDKDFNNEADTPDNFQSRRPNTSFCFLDIRSPGLGDTAMYLCATSSRAGLTGELFFGEGSRLTVL.

This clone was detected only a few times. The chain joins TRBV2 to TRBJ1-6; 8 nucleotides match TRBD1. The germline V gene encodes CDR1 SNHLY and CDR2 FYNNEI. The V segment lost 1 base and the J segment 10 bases; nucleotides outside the gene matches: 12. This CDR3 spans 17 amino acids. DNA of the CDR3: TGTGCCAGCAGTGAAGGCGTCGGGACAGGCATTCGGTCACCCCTCCACTTT. Residues: CASSEGVGTGIRSPLHF.

This clone was found once. This chain uses TRBV2 with TRBJ1-1; 9 bases fit TRBD1. Germline CDR1 reads SNHLY; CDR2 reads FYNNEI. Germline trimming cut 9 bases from V and 7 bases from J; bases unmatched to any gene: 3. The CDR3 totals 11 residues. This chain's CDR3 is CASTGGLEAFF. For the CDR3, the DNA is TGTGCCAGTACAGGGGGCCTTGAAGCTTTCTTT.

The chain is built from TRBV6-5 and TRBJ2-5, with D uncertain. The CDR3 loop spans 15 amino acids. Germline-derived CDR1 and CDR2 are MNHEY and SVGAGI. Trimming shortened V by 0 bases and J by 2 bases, and 10 bases separated the two germline ends. The CDR3, as DNA: TGTGCCAGCAGTTACTCTAAAGCCATTCAAGAGACCCAGTACTTC. It translates to CASSYSKAIQETQYF.

The chain joins TRBV7-2 to TRBJ2-7; 14 nucleotides match TRBD2. The V and J ends lost 5 bases and 5 bases, in that order; junction bases with no gene match: 5. Germline CDR1 and CDR2: SGHTA and FQGNSA. The CDR3 spans 15 residues. This CDR3 reads CASSPAGLAGDEQYF. CDR3 nucleotide sequence: TGTGCCAGCAGCCCGGCGGGACTAGCGGGGGACGAGCAGTACTTC.

The rearrangement uses TRBV2 and TRBJ2-7; 8 nucleotides align to TRBD1. The CDR3 loop spans 16 amino acids. With V trimmed by 2 bases and J by 2 bases, 8 bases remained unmatched. Germline V gene sequence: CDR1 SNHLY, CDR2 FYNNEI. The CDR3 here is CASSELRTGYAYEQYF. The CDR3 DNA reads as TGTGCCAGCAGTGAACTGAGGACAGGGTACGCCTACGAGCAGTACTTC.

This rearrangement joins TRBV3-1 (or the pseudogene TRBV3-2) to TRBJ2-1, with D possibly matching TRBD2 (6 bases). The V gene lost 4 bases and the J gene lost 7 bases, with 11 bases spanning the gap. Germline V lookup: CDR1 LGHDT, CDR2 YNNKEL (reference sequence). The CDR3 runs 13 residues. CDR3 sequence reads: CASSRRGPNEQFF. The DNA for the CDR3 is TGTGCCAGCAGCCGGAGGGGACCTAATGAGCAGTTCTTC.

J is TRBJ2-7 and V is TRBV7-9; 10 bases line up with TRBD1. In germline, CDR1 is SEHNR, CDR2 FQNEAQ (reference sequence). The CDR3 has 15 amino acids. V trimming: 6 bases; J trimming: 2 bases; junction bases outside the gene matches: 7. CDR3 in amino acids: CASSPGTGAPYEQYF. CDR3 DNA sequence: TGTGCCAGCAGTCCCGGGACAGGGGCCCCCTACGAGCAGTACTTC.

The chain links TRBV10-3 to TRBJ1-6; tentatively, D is TRBD1 (5 bases). The CDR3 loop spans 15 amino acids. With 3 bases removed from V and 6 bases from J, the gap between germline ends came to 12 bases. In germline, CDR1 is ENHRY, CDR2 SYGVKD. The CDR3 nucleotides read TGTGCCATCAGTGATCCGGGGGTGGGTAATTCACCCCTCCACTTT. It yields the protein CAISDPGVGNSPLHF.

The chain uses TRBV19 and TRBJ1-1; 12 positions agree with TRBD1. V lost 6 bases and J lost 10; bases outside the gene matches: 12. The CDR3 extends over 15 amino acids. Germline V gene lookup returns CDR1 LNHDA and CDR2 SQIVND (reference sequence). CDR3: CASSPKGQGAGRAFF. Here the CDR3 DNA reads TGTGCCAGTAGCCCCAAGGGACAGGGGGCAGGAAGAGCTTTCTTT.

The V gene is TRBV20-1, the J gene TRBJ1-5, with a tentative D call TRBD1 (5 bases). Trimming took off 3 bases at V and 2 bases at J, with 8 bases between the two ends. The CDR3 loop spans 13 amino acids. The germline V gene has CDR1 DFQATT and CDR2 SNEGSKA (reference sequence). The CDR3 coding sequence is TGCAGTGCTAGTACAGGACGCAATCAGCCCCAGCATTTT. Protein: CSASTGRNQPQHF.

The V and J genes are TRBV19 and TRBJ1-4, with a tentative D call TRBD1 (6 bases). Germline CDR1 is LNHDA and CDR2 is SQIVND (reference sequence). Trimming left V 3 bases short and J 1 base short, with 12 bases between. The CDR3 is 16 amino acids. CDR3 in DNA: TGTGCCAGTAGTATCGTCGGGGGGCGAACTAATGAAAAACTGTTTTTT. Translating gives CASSIVGGRTNEKLFF.

The V call is TRBV7-2, the J call TRBJ2-3, with 10 positions matching TRBD2. There are 18 residues in the CDR3. J gave up 2 bases and V 7 bases, and 15 bases lay outside the gene matches. Germline V gene data show CDR1 as SGHTA and CDR2 as FQGNSA. DNA for the CDR3: TGTGCCAGCACCCACCTCCGGGCGAGCGGGGGGGTCACAGATACGCAGTATTTT. Its protein product is CASTHLRASGGVTDTQYF.